The 4 T cell receptor beta chains below come from one sample, sequenced in a study of T cell repertoires in cytomegalovirus infection. MiXCR was run by TCRdb on the reads, yielding one entry per CDR3 protein. The sample records approximately 140,000 distinct CDR3 sequences, about 6% being singletons. Sample: PBMCs. The receptors were sampled from a human donor in good health (CMV status not recorded). Some clones in this sample may be carry-over from other donors' samples.

This clonotype was picked up a small number of times. V gene TRBV19 combines with J gene TRBJ2-1; 11 bases align to TRBD2. This CDR3 contains 15 residues. The germline V gene encodes CDR1 LNHDA and CDR2 SQIVND (reference sequence). V lost 8 bases and J lost 4; bases outside the gene matches: 7. The CDR3: CASGSSGGLYNEQFF. The CDR3 nucleotides are TGTGCCAGTGGATCTAGCGGGGGGTTGTACAATGAGCAGTTCTTC.

The genes are TRBV10-3 and TRBJ2-7; no clear D gene. Germline CDR1 reads ENHRY; CDR2 reads SYGVKD. The CDR3 extends over 13 amino acids. The V end was cut by 6 bases, the J end by 6 bases, with 15 bases between. The CDR3 sequence: CAISPVGTGEQYF. DNA for the CDR3: TGTGCCATCAGCCCAGTGGGCACCGGCGAGCAGTACTTC.

There are a few counts of this clonotype. This chain joins TRBV5-1 and TRBJ2-5; TRBD2 matches at 10 bases. With 4 bases clipped from V and 2 bases from J, the junction kept 14 bases outside the gene matches. The germline gives CDR1 SGHRS, CDR2 YFSETQ. This CDR3 is 18 amino acids long. CDR3 DNA sequence: TGCGCCAGCAGCGCCGCACTGGTGACTAGCGGGCGACAAGAGACCCAGTACTTC. It translates to CASSAALVTSGRQETQYF.

About this clonotype itself: The junction departs from the called germline gene at one end, perhaps through a read error. For the CDR3, the DNA is TGCAGCACAGGACAGATCCTTTCAGATACGCCGTATTTT. Translation: CSTGQILSDTPYF. The J gene is TRBJ2-3, the V gene TRBV29-1; possibly TRBD1 for D (6 bases). In germline, CDR1 is SQVTM, CDR2 ANQGSEA. The CDR3 has 13 amino acids.